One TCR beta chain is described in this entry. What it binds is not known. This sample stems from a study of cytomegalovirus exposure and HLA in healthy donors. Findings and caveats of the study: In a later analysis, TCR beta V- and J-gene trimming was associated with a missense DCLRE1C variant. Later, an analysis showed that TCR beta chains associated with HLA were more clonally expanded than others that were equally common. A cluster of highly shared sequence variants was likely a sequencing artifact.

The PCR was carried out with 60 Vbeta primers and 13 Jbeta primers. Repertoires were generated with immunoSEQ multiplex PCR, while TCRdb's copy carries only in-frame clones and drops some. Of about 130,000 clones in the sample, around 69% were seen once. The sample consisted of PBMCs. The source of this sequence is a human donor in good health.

As DNA, the CDR3 is TGTGCCAGCAGCTTGAGCGGGGGGGCTTCGAATGAGCAGTTCTTC. Translated, it gives CASSLSGGASNEQFF. This chain connects TRBV7-2 to TRBJ2-1; 10 bases fit TRBD2. The CDR3 runs 15 residues. Germline trimming cut 3 bases from V and 7 bases from J; bases unmatched to any gene: 6. Germline CDR1 is SGHTA and CDR2 is FQGNSA.